These T cell receptor beta chains were read from a single sample in a study of cytomegalovirus exposure and HLA in healthy donors. Generated by immunoSEQ multiplex PCR, the TCRdb table keeps only in-frame clones and is missing some. The sample consists of around 280,000 clones, around 90% of them appearing once. The sample was PBMCs. Receptor source: a woman aged 18-35 years in good health and CMV-seronegative. Both conserved end residues are trimmed from each CDR3.

length	V	J	CDR3
11	TRBV5-1	TRBJ2-5	ASTPAIAETQY
13	TRBV7-9	TRBJ1-2	ASKRDSWYDYGYT
15	TRBV27	TRBJ2-3	ASRDLFGGSGTDTQY
13	TRBV7-9	TRBJ1-1	ASSPGQALNTEAF
13	TRBV5-1	TRBJ1-6	ASGSMGGSNSPLH
16	TRBV7-8	TRBJ1-6	ASSLRATGTGYNSPLH
12	TRBV6-1	NA	ASSGQGTTGELF
18	TRBV27	TRBJ1-2	ASSTSLTTGGGSNNYGYT
13	TRBV19	TRBJ2-2	ASSTSGGNTGELF
11	TRBV30	TRBJ1-5	AWATAGNQPQH
14	TRBV6-5	TRBJ1-4	ASSYKHGATNEKLF
12	TRBV5-1	TRBJ2-7	ASSLGPGNYEQY
12	TRBV2	TRBJ1-1	ASSEEGGLFEAF
14	TRBV4-2	TRBJ1-2	ASSQEWISAGYGYT
12	TRBV7-6	TRBJ1-5	ASSGGGRHEPQH
13	TRBV5-6	TRBJ2-1	ASSRGLASNNEQF
14	TRBV18	TRBJ2-1	ASSPPNGQGYNEQF
17	TRBV10-3	TRBJ2-3	AISEGGALSSTSTDTQY
12	TRBV5-6	TRBJ1-3	ASSRAVSGNTIY
11	TRBV25-1	TRBJ1-2	ASSPTGEGGYT
10	TRBV2	TRBJ1-4	ASSEAREKLF
12	TRBV25-1	TRBJ2-2	ASSPAGGSGELF
13	TRBV4-1	TRBJ1-5	ASSQAGIGNQPQH
14	TRBV18	TRBJ2-3	ASSQELAGVSDTQY
13	TRBV7-8	TRBJ1-2	ASSLAQGGGYGYT
13	TRBV7-9	TRBJ2-7	ASSLIGTGAYEQY
12	TRBV6-5	TRBJ2-1	ASSRQGGHNEQF
13	TRBV6-1	TRBJ2-2	ASARYGTAFGELF
12	TRBV13	TRBJ2-7	ASSSASSGDEQY
17	TRBV7-9	TRBJ2-1	SSSSGVAGGFTSYNEQF
12	TRBV11-2	TRBJ2-5	ASSLEPGGTVEY
13	TRBV15	TRBJ1-6	ATSRGTGWDSPLH
12	TRBV25-1	TRBJ1-5	ASSERQGNQPQH
12	TRBV11-3	TRBJ1-4	ASSWTGKDEKLF
12	TRBV25-1	TRBJ2-7	ASSDTKGAYEQY
11	TRBV25-1	TRBJ1-2	ASSATGNYGYT
12	TRBV27	TRBJ1-6	ASSFGTAYSPLH
13	TRBV5-4	TRBJ2-7	ASSISPGTGNEQY
13	TRBV5-8	TRBJ2-7	ASSLTIAGSYEQY
13	TRBV11-2	TRBJ2-1	ASSPTGAVWNEQF
12	TRBV29-1	TRBJ2-3	SAVGGGRTDTQY
13	TRBV27	TRBJ1-6	ASSLAGQGNSPLH
9	TRBV10-3	TRBJ1-1	ATGASTEAF
14	TRBV7-9	TRBJ1-4	ASSANRGRLNEKLF
9	TRBV20-1	TRBJ1-2	SARMRDGYT
13	TRBV7-3	TRBJ1-6	ASSLNPGFGSPLH
17	TRBV29-1	TRBJ1-1	SVASWGQGLDLFGTEAF
13	TRBV4-1	TRBJ1-1	ASSQDPRGQAEAF
12	TRBV4-1	TRBJ1-2	ASSQDRVVDGYT
14	TRBV18	TRBJ2-1	ASSRLLAGPGDEQF
20	TRBV29-1	TRBJ2-1	SVEGAAETSGGPPTSYNEQF
12	TRBV9	TRBJ1-1	ASSAEPGGTEAF